Listed here are 18 T cell receptor beta chains from one sample, sequenced in a study of chemoradiotherapy in HPV16-positive cancers. The assay was immunoSEQ multiplex PCR, and TCRdb's table has in-frame clones only and misses some. The profile shows tens of thousands of clones, 80% to 95% of them singletons. The material sequenced was blood, taken from a patient who underwent chemoradiotherapy. These TCRs come from a human donor with HPV-associated anogenital cancer.

The chain combines TRBV28 with TRBJ2-5, with TRBD2 matching 10 bases. Germline assignment: CDR1 MDHEN and CDR2 SYDVKM. This CDR3 has 16 residues. V trimming: 6 bases; J trimming: 0 bases; junction bases outside the gene matches: 7. The CDR3 spells CASRPAGGQYQETQYF. The CDR3 DNA is TGTGCCAGCAGACCAGCGGGAGGGCAGTACCAAGAGACCCAGTACTTC.

This clone was counted a single time. The chain uses TRBV11-1 and TRBJ2-5; TRBD2 agrees at 7 bases. V was pared by 5 bases and J by 2 bases, with 5 bases of the junction left unmatched. Germline values: CDR1 SGHAT, CDR2 FQDESV (reference sequence). CDR3 size: 14 residues. CDR3 DNA: TGTGCCAGCAGCCCGGGAGGTTTTCAAGAGACCCAGTACTTC. Its protein product is CASSPGGFQETQYF.

This clone occurred once. The V and J genes are TRBV19 and TRBJ1-2; 8 bases fit TRBD1. Germline V CDR1 and CDR2: LNHDA, SQIVND (reference sequence). This CDR3 contains 16 residues. Unmatched junction bases numbered 10, after V lost 6 bases and J lost 1 base. The chain's CDR3 is CASSFGQGSFNYGYTF. The DNA for the CDR3 is TGTGCCAGTAGCTTCGGACAGGGATCTTTTAACTATGGCTACACCTTC.

The chain carries TRBV6-6 and TRBJ2-5, with TRBD1 identical over 7 bases. V trimming: 10 bases; J trimming: 2 bases; junction bases outside the gene matches: 13. CDR3 length equals 15 residues. Germline V CDR1 and CDR2: MNHNY, SVGAGI (reference sequence). CDR3 coding DNA: TGTGCCACCTCGAAGGAAGGACAGGCGCAAGAGACCCAGTACTTC. Its protein is CATSKEGQAQETQYF.

The J gene is TRBJ1-1, the V gene TRBV6-5, with a weak D call TRBD1 (5 bases). The V and J ends lost 7 bases and 1 base respectively, with 16 bases between them. CDR3 length: 15 residues. Germline-derived CDR1 and CDR2 are MNHEY and SVGAGI. CDR3 amino acids: CASTPGGFQNTEAFF. The CDR3 coding sequence is TGTGCCAGCACCCCCGGGGGGTTTCAGAACACTGAAGCTTTCTTT.

This chain joins TRBV11-1 and TRBJ1-5; maybe TRBD1 (6 bases). The CDR3 runs 13 residues. CDR1 is SGHAT and CDR2 is FQDESV in the germline V gene (reference sequence). Trimming removed 5 bases at V and 2 bases at J, with 7 bases between. CDR3 in DNA: TGTGCCAGCAGCCCAGGGGGCAATCAGCCCCAGCATTTT. It is translated as CASSPGGNQPQHF.

The CDR3 DNA follows: TGTGCCAGCAGACCCCCGGACCTCTACACAGATACGCAGTATTTT. Translated: CASRPPDLYTDTQYF. The chain employs TRBV28 and TRBJ2-3; D not resolved. V was cut by 6 bases and J by 2 bases, with 15 bases left in between. Germline V gene data show CDR1 as MDHEN and CDR2 as SYDVKM. The CDR3 is 15 amino acids.

This sequence joins TRBV7-9 and TRBJ2-1; 10 bases map to TRBD2. Germline CDR1 reads SEHNR; CDR2 reads FQNEAQ (reference sequence). Trimming removed 5 bases from V and 1 base from J; junction bases left unmatched: 14. The CDR3 has 19 amino acids. CDR3: CASSPRPLLAGISYNEQFF. The CDR3 coding sequence is TGTGCCAGCAGCCCCCGACCCTTACTAGCGGGGATTTCCTACAATGAGCAGTTCTTC.

This clone was detected only once. The CDR3 loop reads CASCPQGRVHEQFF. CDR3 sequence (DNA): TGTGCCAGCTGTCCCCAAGGTCGAGTCCATGAGCAGTTCTTC. This chain uses TRBV7-9 with TRBJ2-1; D is uncertain. The V end was cut by 8 bases, the J end by 8 bases, with 19 bases between. Germline values: CDR1 SEHNR, CDR2 FQNEAQ (reference sequence). The length of the CDR3 is 14 residues.

The gene calls are TRBV12-5 and TRBJ1-5, with 8 bases that match TRBD1. The junction had 10 bases not matched to a gene; V was cut back by 7 bases and J by 5 bases. This CDR3 is built from 15 residues. The germline V gene encodes CDR1 LGHNT and CDR2 FRNRAP. DNA of the CDR3: TGTGCTAGTGCTCTTGGGACAGGATGGGATCAGCCCCAGCATTTT. Its translation: CASALGTGWDQPQHF.

The rearrangement links TRBV5-6 to TRBJ1-1; 9 bases map to TRBD1. CDR1 is SGHDT and CDR2 is YYEEEE in the germline V gene. Trimming took 4 bases from V and 1 from J; bases not matched to a gene: 5. CDR3 length: 15 residues. In DNA form, the CDR3 reads TGTGCCAGCAGCCTAGGGGACAGGGAGAACACTGAAGCTTTCTTT. Translating it yields CASSLGDRENTEAFF. Full variable domain (remainder filled in from reference TRBV5-6 and TRBJ1-1): DAGVTQSPTHLIKTRGQQVTLRCSPKSGHDTVSWYQQALGQGPQFIFQYYEEEERQRGNFPDRFSGHQFPNYSSELNVNALLLGDSALYLCASSLGDRENTEAFFGQGTRLTVV.

As regards this clone: One end of the junction varies from germline; a read error may be responsible. The chain joins TRBV6-5 to TRBJ2-1, with 10 bases lining up with TRBD2. Per the germline V gene, CDR1 is MNHEY and CDR2 is SVGAGI. The CDR3 loop spans 14 amino acids. The CDR3 is CASSYQRGGRETIF. The CDR3 DNA follows: TGTGCCAGCAGTTACCAGCGGGGGGGCCGGGAGACGATCTTC.

The rearrangement joins TRBV27 to TRBJ1-5, with D possibly matching TRBD1 (5 bases). The germline V and J ends were trimmed by 7 bases and 0 bases, with 16 bases remaining between them. Germline-derived CDR1 and CDR2 are MNHEY and SMNVEV (reference sequence). There are 16 residues in the CDR3. DNA for the CDR3: TGTGCCAGCACTCGATGGGGCAGGGATAGCAATCAGCCCCAGCATTTT. Its protein is CASTRWGRDSNQPQHF.

The chain recombines TRBV4-2 with TRBJ1-4; possible D gene TRBD1, 5 bases. The CDR3 is 17 residues long. The V end lost 0 bases, the J end lost 4 bases, and 15 bases lay between the germline ends. Per the germline V gene, CDR1 is LGHNA and CDR2 is YNFKEQ. Here the CDR3 reads CASSQEGEGPYNEKLFF. CDR3 nucleotide sequence: TGTGCCAGCAGCCAAGAGGGTGAGGGACCTTATAATGAAAAACTGTTTTTT.

This chain uses TRBV5-1 with TRBJ2-1, with D possibly being TRBD1 or TRBD2 (5 bases each). Germline loops: CDR1 SGHRS, CDR2 YFSETQ. Trimming left V 4 bases short and J 6 bases short, with 17 bases between. CDR3 size: 15 residues. The CDR3 loop is CASSLTGTATNEQFF. The CDR3 coding sequence is TGCGCCAGCAGCCTGACCGGGACGGCGACCAATGAGCAGTTCTTC. The entire variable domain, with the rest obtained from reference TRBV5-1 and TRBJ2-1, is as follows: KAGVTQTPRYLIKTRGQQVTLSCSPISGHRSVSWYQQTPGQGLQFLFEYFSETQRNKGNFPGRFSGRQFSNSRSEMNVSTLELGDSALYLCASSLTGTATNEQFFGPGTRLTVL.

The chain joins TRBV6-4 to TRBJ2-1, with 7 bases matching TRBD2. Germline CDR1 and CDR2: MRHNA and SNTAGT. V lost 2 bases to trimming and J lost 1 base; unmatched junction nucleotides: 2. The CDR3 loop spans 15 amino acids. The CDR3: CASSDGGGSYNEQFF. CDR3 coding DNA: TGTGCCAGCAGTGACGGGGGAGGGTCCTACAATGAGCAGTTCTTC.

The V and J genes are TRBV5-6 and TRBJ2-1; D remains ambiguous. This CDR3 spans 14 amino acids. The V end lost 2 bases, the J end lost 0 bases, and 6 bases lay between the germline ends. Germline V gene lookup returns CDR1 SGHDT and CDR2 YYEEEE. This chain's CDR3 is CASSLRASYNEQFF. The CDR3 DNA sequence: TGTGCCAGCAGCTTACGGGCCTCCTACAATGAGCAGTTCTTC.

J is TRBJ2-2 and V is TRBV28; weak D call: TRBD2 (6 bases). The CDR3 totals 16 residues. Germline CDR1 is MDHEN and CDR2 is SYDVKM. V was pared by 4 bases and J by 3 bases, with 15 bases between. CDR3 sequence (DNA): TGTGCCAGCAGTTCCTTCTGGGGGGACTACACCGGGGAGCTGTTTTTT. Translation gives CASSSFWGDYTGELFF.